This T cell receptor (beta chain) was identified during a study of T cell repertoires in cytomegalovirus infection. Study-level information: Both CMV infection and a matching HLA type were indicated by public TCR beta signatures. Study outcomes and limitations: Cumulative public TCR beta family frequency identified carriers of CMV plus the relevant HLA. In two of eight donors, the top clonotype was HLA-C-restricted CMV-specific.

CDR1 is SGHVS, CDR2 FNYEAQ, per germline. V was clipped by 7 bases and J by 7 bases; unmatched bases: 12. This CDR3 contains 14 residues. TCRdb reanalysed the reads using MiXCR and keeps one entry per CDR3 protein. This sample has more than 650,000 distinct CDR3 sequences, with 35% to 45% found just once. Comments on this clonotype: Its target is unknown.

This receptor was identified in a human donor in good health (CMV status not recorded). Some clones in this sample may be carry-over from other donors' samples. This chain connects TRBV7-6 to TRBJ1-2; 7 bases match TRBD1. Sample: PBMCs. The CDR3 region has the DNA TGTGCCAGCAATCCGGACAGGTTCTTGGGTGGCTACACCTTC. Translating it yields CASNPDRFLGGYTF.